This T cell receptor beta chain was documented in a study of cytomegalovirus exposure and HLA in healthy donors (dated by TCRdb to the late 2010s). For the study in its entirety: An earlier analysis of some 620 of the donors reported around 280 Gb of sequence data and 95 million to 120 million unique TCR beta sequences obtained from approximately 180 million T cells. Several DR-DQ haplotypes were treated as single units for association and clustering because of strong linkage in the cohort. Among almost 400 genotyped donors of the cohort, an average of approximately 230,000 unique TCR beta nucleotide sequences were sequenced per donor, roughly 20% of them non-productive. The number of typed donors differed by locus: about 620-640 for A, B, C, DRB1 and DQB1; 500 to 550 for DQA1; some 590 for DPA1; and around 450 for DPB1. To decide whether each TCR beta V gene segment behaved as functional or pseudogenic, an earlier analysis of approximately 620 of the donors relied on high-throughput TCR beta sequencing. In addition to the first cohort of 650 to 800 subjects, a separate validation cohort of 120 different subjects was used. High-throughput TCR immunosequencing, statistical association of individual TCRs with disease status, and machine learning were combined to predict cytomegalovirus infection status. Approximately 300 gigabases of sequencing data and around 80 million unique TCR sequences made up an early release that covered approximately 700 HLA-typed donors. The aim of the study was to test whether cataloging public T cell receptors could identify signatures of past pathogen exposure. Every repertoire in the discovery cohort had been generated on one and the same sequencing platform. The study profiled the T cell repertoires of under 700 subjects by immunosequencing and related them to cytomegalovirus serostatus. Genome-wide SNP genotypes for about 60% of the roughly 700 donors were used in a later genetic analysis, which treated that subset as a discovery cohort. Rather than using new phenotypic data, the later analysis identified candidate immune exposures from TCR beta sequences and from how often those sequences occurred across donors. A later analysis re-examined previously published TCR beta repertoires from more than 550 donors and added high-resolution HLA genotyping to investigate patterns of TCR occurrence. Donor age, sex, ethnicity and CMV serostatus were compiled together with the repertoire data. HLA typing included class I and class II loci at four-digit resolution. The genetic ancestry cluster associated with self-reported Caucasian donors included 65% to 90% of the approximately 400 genotyped donors.

CDR3 length: 15 amino acids, cysteine to phenylalanine. Only the CDR3 portion is preserved as DNA: 45 bases, with reading frame beginning at the first base. V ends up 5 bases short and J 2 bases short, with an unmatched junction base count of 9. General conclusions and limits of the study: Some IMGT-functional V segments, including TRBV6-2 and TRBV6-3, could not be told apart with the 87-base-pair reads, so those segments were excluded. A cluster of highly shared sequence variants was judged likely to be a technical artifact of the sequencing pipeline. In a later analysis, TCR association rates were found to vary across HLA loci, with the most associated TCRs seen for DRB1 alleles and the fewest for HLA-C alleles. A later analysis reported that several top co-occurrence clusters appeared linked to parvovirus B19, influenza, CMV and Epstein-Barr virus. The classifier was reported to diagnose cytomegalovirus status with high specificity and sensitivity in both the original cohort and the validation cohort. Because HLA typing was unavailable for some donors at each locus, only the typed subset was used in association tests. The only immune exposure information available for the cohort was CMV serostatus. In a later genetic analysis, a missense DCLRE1C variant was associated with V-gene and J-gene trimming of TCR beta chains, and the association was replicated in an independent cohort. Specific HLA alleles were associated with 15,000 to 20,000 TCR beta sequences at a false discovery rate of 0.05 in a later analysis. In vitro tests confirmed that a few of the cytomegalovirus-associated TCR beta chains recognize cytomegalovirus antigens. Broadly in line with IMGT annotations, most TCR beta V segments showed up in productive rearrangements about 87% or about 30% of the time in an earlier analysis of approximately 640 of the donors. A total of roughly 160 TCR beta chains were listed by the study as associated with cytomegalovirus. The authors suggested that the approach could potentially be generalized to other disease states and immunological phenotypes. In a later genetic analysis, fewer N-insertions in productive TCRs were reported among donors in an Asian-associated ancestry cluster than the approximately 670-donor mean. Because counts were too low, some 17 rarely observed V segments, including chromosome 9 orphons, were left out of the earlier analysis of 587 of the donors. Compared with equally common non-associated chains, HLA-associated TCR beta chains in a later analysis were more clonally expanded and had lower generation probabilities. A further reported finding was that TCR beta sequences accurately predicted the HLA-A and HLA-B alleles for most subjects in the first cohort. Strong co-occurrence of HLA alleles, especially DR and DQ, made assigning TCR associations to individual alleles difficult. Most TCR sequences were observed very rarely across donors, whereas some public TCRs were present in many individuals. Linkage disequilibrium might explain the correlated functional status among segregating V segments, but an unknown experimental factor could not be ruled out. Most CMV-associated TCR beta chains appeared to be HLA-restricted in a later analysis, and the HLA associations seemed to be driven largely by CMV exposure. Presence/absence analyses assumed roughly uniform sequencing depth across donors, an assumption that may not hold. Only TCR beta chains were sequenced in this cohort, and the absence of alpha or paired-chain data limited detectable features.

With regard to this clone: The antigen it binds to is not known. Within one base of it there is no much larger clone, and no base qualities were kept.

The cohort comprised some 680 healthy bone marrow donors. All cohort members were sampled while nominally healthy, although unrecorded immune exposures were likely present. The donor was CMV seronegative and was included in the group of several hundred seronegative cohort members. Every donor gave a peripheral blood sample, and the peripheral blood mononuclear cells from that sample were used for TCR beta sequencing. Genomic DNA was extracted from the blood cell samples with the Qiagen DNeasy Blood Extraction Kit. Receptor amplification or capture employed the immunoSEQ multiplex PCR assay. A mixture of 60 forward primers for TCR Vbeta segments and 13 reverse primers for TCR Jbeta segments was used in the multiplex PCR. Amplification of the CDR3 region of rearranged TCR beta genes was performed with a multiplex PCR assay on genomic DNA. The Illumina HiSeq System was used to sequence the amplified TCR beta libraries as 87-base-pair reads. In the authors' own workflow: A later analysis tallied around 82 million unique TCR beta chains across the approximately 670 repertoires, and 10 million to 11 million of those chains were shared by two or more donors. Raw reads were error-corrected and collapsed into unique sequences with a nearest-neighbor algorithm that merged closely related sequences to remove PCR and sequencing errors. CDR3 sequences were aligned to IMGT reference sequences to assign V, D and J gene segments. For a sequence to be retained, a match of at least six nucleotides was required to both a V gene segment and a J gene segment. A rearrangement counted as productive if the CDR3 had no stop codons and remained in frame with V and J, and every other rearrangement counted as non-productive. Following IMGT convention, CDR3 was defined as the stretch from the second conserved V-encoded cysteine to the conserved J-encoded phenylalanine. In an earlier analysis of 587 of the donors, sequences lacking an unambiguous match to a single V gene segment were excluded. In an earlier analysis of approximately 590 of the donors, V segments were called functional above 56.7% productive rearrangements and were called segregating when the between-donor standard deviation exceeded 5%. A statistical classification framework was built to diagnose cytomegalovirus status from the catalog of TCR beta chain sequences. V and J gene assignment, in a later analysis, came from comparing TCR nucleotide sequences with IMGT/GENE-DB human TR gene sequences. The TCRdist pipeline was used in a later analysis to assign CDR3 sequences and most-parsimonious VDJ recombination scenarios. In a later analysis, each TCR beta chain was defined by its CDR3 amino acid sequence together with its V-gene family, and reads without a unique V-gene family were excluded. In a later analysis, around 650 highly shared, low-generation-probability nucleotide sequences were removed to address suspected cross-contamination and a sequencing artifact. For each public chain, a later analysis derived a clonal expansion index from normalized ranks of inferred template counts within each repertoire. A later analysis computed generation probabilities with a VDJ recombination model fitted to out-of-frame rearrangements, and checked the results against IGoR. A later analysis scored TCR-TCR, TCR-HLA and TCR-CMV co-occurrence with hypergeometric tests, applying a repertoire-size bias correction to TCR pairs. To estimate false discovery rates, a later analysis permuted the HLA or CMV assignments 20 times. In a later analysis, co-occurring TCRs were grouped using DBSCAN, with TCRdist sequence similarity added in when clustering inside HLA-allele-positive subsets. Repertoires with fewer than 30,000 or more than 120,000 public chains were left out of co-occurrence clustering, as were several repertoires with anomalous nucleotide sharing. TCRdb re-hosts the immuneACCESS table, in-frame sequences only. Its copies lack some clones; in the studies checked, an unresolved V gene accounts for under half of them, and the cause for the rest is not known. D and trimming were read from the DNA, whereas the V and J calls and clone size are those reported in that table. For this sample the table gives 210,000 or so clones, of which less than 85% were detected only once. In total, the top ten clones hold 0.63% of the sample.

The sample was PBMCs. The sequence was collected from a man aged 18 to 29 in good health and CMV-seronegative. This sequence uses TRBV5-3 and TRBJ2-7, and 8 junctional nucleotides match TRBD1. TRBV5-3 is reported as an ORF; its role is uncertain. The DNA is TGTGCCAGAAGGGACAGGGTGGCCAAAACCTACGAGCAGTACTTC. The resulting protein is CARRDRVAKTYEQYF.